Described below is a single TCR beta chain sequence and its context. No cognate antigen has been identified for it. No much larger clonotype is one base removed from it; base qualities were not supplied. The sample comes from a study of blood T cells in healthy people across ages (dated by TCRdb to the mid-2010s). For the wider study: In model experiments, template switching captured roughly one uniquely barcoded TCR beta cDNA molecule for every two T cells. The study measured age-related changes in TCR beta repertoire diversity using deep sequencing normalized with unique cDNA molecular identifiers. Donors were grouped into four age groups: young (average about 15 years), middle-aged (under 40), aged (about 60) and long-lived (about 90). The study analyzed two additional independent replicas of 1 million unique cDNA reads from the same blood draw for two donors, one aged 18 to 30 and one aged 80 or older. Donors of different ages were randomly distributed across sequencing lanes to avoid experimental bias. The full study reports these points: The CMV infection status of donors was not known, potentially confounding age-related changes in expanded clonotypes. Observed TCR beta diversity per million T cells fell roughly linearly with age, and a significant reduction was already apparent by age roughly 40. Because profiling used bulk unsorted PBMCs, naive and antigen-experienced compartments could not be compared conclusively. The long-lived group showed more naive CD4+ T cells, fewer expanded clones and increased TCR diversity than the aged group, suggesting age selection. Estimates of total diversity based on one million sequenced T cells were regarded as lower bounds and as underestimates. There was a strong correlation between observed TCR beta diversity and the percentage of naive T cells measured by flow cytometry.

The cysteine opens and the phenylalanine closes a CDR3 of 16 amino acids. Kept here is only the CDR3 DNA, which spans 48 bases and is read in frame from base 1. Trimmed from V: 2 bases; trimmed from J: 5 bases; junction bases lacking a gene match: 4. CDR1 and CDR2, looked up from the germline V gene, are LGHNA and YSLEER. The library was generated by 5' RACE. Sequencer: Illumina HiSeq 2500. A second PCR of 7 to 11 cycles was performed with a sample-barcoded 5' primer and a J-beta primer mix. Each TCR beta cDNA molecule received a unique molecular identifier from a template-switch 5' adaptor carrying 12 random nucleotides. Each sample yielded at least 2.5 million CDR3-containing paired-end reads. First-strand cDNA synthesis was performed from all RNA using the Mint cDNA synthesis kit, with priming by a TRBC-specific oligonucleotide. After uracil-DNA glycosylase treatment, a first 18-cycle PCR used universal primers M1SS and BC2_uni_R on all cDNA. Under the source paper's analysis protocol: For normalization, 1 million high-quality reads were randomly selected from each sample, with every read carrying a distinct molecular identifier. Reads with shared molecular identifiers were discarded instead of being binned into consensus sequences. MiTCR, set to a Q25 quality threshold and the strictest error-elimination algorithm, was used for CDR3 identification, clonotype clustering and error correction. Lower-bound total TCR beta diversity was estimated with a nonparametric unseen species model using Euler transformation. Through fastp at Q25 and MiXCR, TCRdb rebuilt clones from the public reads, retaining in-frame beta chains. Each entry is one CDR3 protein sequence, shown with its most common DNA and genes. These V and J calls derive from TCRdb rather than the authors' analysis. Present in this sample are 890,000 or so distinct CDR3 sequences, approximately 67% of which were seen just once. 25% to 30% of the sample is held by the ten biggest clonotypes.

The roughly 39 donors, aged 6 to 90 years, were systemically healthy Caucasian individuals from Russia. Ten milliliters of peripheral blood were drawn from each donor into EDTA-treated Vacutainer tubes. Ficoll-Paque density-gradient centrifugation was used to isolate PBMCs, with at least 6.5 million per sample. Total RNA, at least 6 micrograms per sample, was extracted from PBMCs with Trizol reagent. Naive CD45RAhigh/CD27high T cell percentages were measured by flow cytometry on a PBMC aliquot from every donor. This chain is built from TRBV4-3 and TRBJ2-3, and 13 bases in between align with TRBD2. The sample was blood. The sequence derives from a man younger than 45 in good health. The CDR3 region: CASSQRLAGGGDTQYF. The nucleotide sequence is TGCGCCAGCAGCCAAAGACTAGCGGGGGGTGGAGATACGCAGTATTTT.